This TCR beta chain came from a study of blood T cell repertoires in COVID-19. In germline, CDR1 is KGHDR, CDR2 SFDVKD. The ends lost 4 bases at V and 1 base at J; junction bases unmatched: 2. The length of the CDR3 is 14 residues. The authors' processing: Researchers report that nucleated cell counts were estimated from reference gene primer amplification. Method: immunoSEQ multiplex PCR; TCRdb's copy keeps in-frame clones and lacks some. Clonal size and the V and J genes are those of that table, whereas D and trimming came from the DNA. Of fewer than 40,000 clones listed, 80% are singletons. The TCR comes from a man at least 80 years old with active or convalescent COVID-19. The V call is TRBV24-1, the J call TRBJ2-5, with 7 bases identical to TRBD1. The material sequenced was peripheral blood. The CDR3 DNA reads as TGTGCCACCAGTGAGGGGGACAGCCAAGAGACCCAGTACTTC. This gives the protein CATSEGDSQETQYF.